This T cell receptor (beta chain) was found in a study of shared clonotypes between healthy human individuals. Samples underwent the assay at deep level. Assay used: immunoSEQ multiplex PCR; TCRdb lists only in-frame clones, some missing. The sample shows some 490,000 clones, about 72% of them seen only once. The ends were cut back, 1 base at V and 7 bases at J, with 13 bases in the middle. The germline V gene encodes CDR1 SGHTA and CDR2 FQGNSA. The CDR3 contains 14 residues. General observations from the study: Among donors, sharing of clonotypes was expected to be affected by sequencing depth.

Comments on this clone: Its antigen is not known.

The TCR sequence derives from a woman between 40 and 55 years old in good health. Some clones in this sample may be carry-over from other donors' samples. Sequenced sample: PBMCs. The chain carries TRBV7-2 and TRBJ1-2, with D uncertain. CDR3 sequence: CASSLGPLTGGYTF. CDR3 nucleotides: TGTGCCAGCAGCTTAGGGCCCCTCACCGGTGGCTACACCTTC.